This TCR beta chain is drawn from a study of OX40 agonist ivuxolimab in advanced cancers. The wider study: Dose-escalation cases comprised hepatocellular carcinoma, melanoma, renal cell or head and neck cancer. Participants, approximately 81% male, averaged roughly 60 years of age, ranging from about 20 to 80.

General study results and limits: On average, a greater number of expanded clones characterised CD8+ T cells relative to CD4+. The study did not work out the antigen specificity of the expanded peripheral T cells.

Details on this clone: Its target is unknown.

The V segment lost 1 base and the J segment 4 bases; nucleotides outside the gene matches: 10. This CDR3 spans 16 amino acids. Germline assignment: CDR1 SEHNR and CDR2 FQNEAQ (reference sequence). Using immunoSEQ multiplex PCR, the repertoire was profiled, and TCRdb retains in-frame clones only, with some absent. The sample includes about 130,000 clones, 90% of them seen just once. This receptor was taken from an adult with an advanced solid tumor such as melanoma, head and neck, liver or kidney cancer. The sequences come from CD4+ or CD8+ T cells sorted from blood, collected in a trial of the OX40 agonist ivuxolimab. The chain uses TRBV7-9 and TRBJ2-7; 7 bases are a match to TRBD2. The CDR3 sequence: CASSLGGGGFSYEQYF. The CDR3 DNA is TGTGCCAGCAGCTTAGGGGGCGGGGGATTCTCATACGAGCAGTACTTC.